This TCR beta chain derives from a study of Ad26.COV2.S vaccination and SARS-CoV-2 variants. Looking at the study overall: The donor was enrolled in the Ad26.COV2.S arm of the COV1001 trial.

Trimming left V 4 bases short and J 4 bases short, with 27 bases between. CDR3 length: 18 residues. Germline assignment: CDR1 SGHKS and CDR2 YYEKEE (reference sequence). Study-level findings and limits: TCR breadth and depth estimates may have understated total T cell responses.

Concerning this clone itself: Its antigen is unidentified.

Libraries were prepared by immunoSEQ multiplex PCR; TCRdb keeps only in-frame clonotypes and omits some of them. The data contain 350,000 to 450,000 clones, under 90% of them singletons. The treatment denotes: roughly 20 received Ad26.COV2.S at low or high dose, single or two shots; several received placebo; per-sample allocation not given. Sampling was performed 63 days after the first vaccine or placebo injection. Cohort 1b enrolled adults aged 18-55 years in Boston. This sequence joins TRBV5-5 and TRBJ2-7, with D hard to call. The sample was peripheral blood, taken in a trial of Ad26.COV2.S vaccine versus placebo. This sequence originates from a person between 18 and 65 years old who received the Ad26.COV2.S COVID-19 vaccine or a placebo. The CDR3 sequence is CASSRNGPATLLGYEQYF. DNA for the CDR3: TGTGCCAGCAGCCGCAACGGACCAGCGACCTTATTGGGTTACGAGCAGTACTTC.